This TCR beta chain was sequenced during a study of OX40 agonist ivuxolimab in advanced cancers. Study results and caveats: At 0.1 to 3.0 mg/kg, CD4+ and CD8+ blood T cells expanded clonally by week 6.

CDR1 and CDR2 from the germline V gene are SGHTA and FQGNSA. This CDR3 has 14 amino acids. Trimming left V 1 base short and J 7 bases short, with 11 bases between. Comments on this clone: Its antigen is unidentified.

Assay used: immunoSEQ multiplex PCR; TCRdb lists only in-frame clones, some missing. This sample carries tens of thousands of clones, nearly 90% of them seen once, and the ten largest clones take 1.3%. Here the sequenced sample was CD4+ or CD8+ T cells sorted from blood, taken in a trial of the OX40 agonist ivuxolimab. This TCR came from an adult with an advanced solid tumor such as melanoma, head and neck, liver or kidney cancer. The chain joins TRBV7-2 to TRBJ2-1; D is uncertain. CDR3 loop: CASSLGALENEQFF. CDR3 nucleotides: TGTGCCAGCAGCTTAGGGGCCCTAGAGAATGAGCAGTTCTTC.